The 31 T cell receptor beta chains reported below all come from one sample, sequenced in a study of a mutant IDH1 vaccine in newly diagnosed glioma. Time point of the sample: baseline, week 1 (first vaccination visit). As for treatment: pre-vaccination baseline after standard-of-care therapy. The method was immunoSEQ multiplex PCR; TCRdb's version includes in-frame clones alone and lacks a portion of them. There are tens of thousands of clones in the sample; about 91% occur only once, and roughly 2.7% lies in the top ten. Material: PBMCs, obtained from a glioma patient treated with radiotherapy, temozolomide or both. These receptors originate from a man between 45 and 60 years old with glioma.

The V call is TRBV30, the J call TRBJ1-5, with TRBD1 as a possible D gene (6 bases). There are 15 residues in the CDR3. V shed 3 bases and J shed 3 bases, with 15 bases lying between them. Looked up from germline, CDR1 is GTSNPN and CDR2 is SVGIG (reference sequence). The CDR3 here is CAWSLHGQFNQPQHF. Written as DNA, the CDR3 is TGTGCCTGGAGCCTACACGGACAGTTCAATCAGCCCCAGCATTTT.

V and J are TRBV18 and TRBJ2-5; D is undetermined. The germline V and J ends were trimmed by 0 bases and 3 bases, with 8 bases remaining between them. Germline V gene data show CDR1 as KGHSH and CDR2 as LQKENI. This CDR3 is 14 amino acids long. CDR3 DNA sequence: TGTGCCAGCTCACCACCGACGACAAAAGAGACCCAGTACTTC. Amino acids: CASSPPTTKETQYF.

The chain recombines TRBV9 with TRBJ2-3; D is unresolved. Germline CDR1 reads SGDLS; CDR2 reads YYNGEE. V was cut by 4 bases and J by 2 bases, with 2 bases left in between. CDR3 length: 11 residues. The CDR3 here is CASSITDTQYF. CDR3 in DNA: TGTGCCAGCAGCATCACAGATACGCAGTATTTT.

V and J are TRBV5-1 and TRBJ1-2; 11 positions agree with TRBD1. Germline loops: CDR1 SGHRS, CDR2 YFSETQ. The CDR3 is 14 residues long. The V gene end was trimmed by 0 bases and the J gene end by 10 bases; junction bases not matched to a gene: 5. This chain's CDR3 is CASSLEPGQGDYTF. The CDR3 DNA reads TGCGCCAGCAGCTTGGAACCGGGACAGGGGGACTACACCTTC.

Here the CDR3 reads CASSQPGEGGNQPQHF. DNA of the CDR3: TGTGCCAGCAGTCAACCCGGGGAGGGTGGCAATCAGCCCCAGCATTTT. The rearrangement joins TRBV28 to TRBJ1-5, with unresolved D. Germline loops: CDR1 MDHEN, CDR2 SYDVKM. Trimming shortened V by 5 bases and J by 2 bases, and 16 bases separated the two germline ends. The CDR3 is 16 amino acids. The complete variable domain, with remaining parts taken from reference TRBV28 and TRBJ1-5, reads DVKVTQSSRYLVKRTGEKVFLECVQDMDHENMFWYRQDPGLGLRLIYFSYDVKMKEKGDIPEGYSVSREKKERFSLILESASTNQTSMYLCASSQPGEGGNQPQHFGDGTRLSIL.

The V and J genes are TRBV18 and TRBJ2-3; TRBD2 agrees at 8 bases. V lost 1 base to trimming and J lost 2 bases; unmatched junction nucleotides: 11. The CDR3 contains 18 residues. Germline V gene data show CDR1 as KGHSH and CDR2 as LQKENI. CDR3 region: CASSPQWVSGTYTDTQYF. DNA for the CDR3: TGTGCCAGCTCACCACAGTGGGTTAGCGGGACCTACACAGATACGCAGTATTTT.

The V gene is TRBV5-1, the J gene TRBJ2-7; TRBD2 matches 13 bases. In germline, CDR1 is SGHRS, CDR2 YFSETQ. This CDR3 contains 13 residues. With V trimmed by 6 bases and J by 5 bases, 2 bases remained unmatched. The DNA for the CDR3 is TGCGCCAGCAACGGACTAGCGGGAGACGAGCAGTACTTC. Translating it yields CASNGLAGDEQYF.

In this sample, this clone turned up a few times. The chain combines TRBV5-6 with TRBJ1-1, with D unclear. V lost 2 bases and J 4 bases, leaving 6 bases between the germline ends. The CDR3 sequence is 12 residues long. Germline assignment: CDR1 SGHDT and CDR2 YYEEEE. Here the CDR3 DNA reads TGTGCCAGCAGCTTCCGGGCCACTGAAGCTTTCTTT. Translating gives CASSFRATEAFF.

This chain joins TRBV19 and TRBJ2-7; D call uncertain. CDR1 is LNHDA, CDR2 SQIVND, per germline (reference sequence). This CDR3 spans 14 amino acids. Trimming pared 4 bases from V and 2 bases from J, leaving 12 bases between. The CDR3 loop is CASSRATRTYEQYF. The CDR3 DNA reads TGTGCCAGTAGTAGGGCGACACGAACCTACGAGCAGTACTTC.

CDR3 sequence reads: CASSLAGQAGTDTQYF. The CDR3, as DNA: TGTGCCAGCAGCTTAGCGGGGCAGGCAGGCACAGATACGCAGTATTTT. The chain has TRBV7-6 and TRBJ2-3; TRBD1 is a possible D gene (5 bases). CDR3 length: 16 residues. The ends were cut back, 0 bases at V and 1 base at J, with 11 bases in the middle. CDR1 SGHVS and CDR2 FNYEAQ come from the germline V gene.

This chain uses TRBV27 with TRBJ2-1; 9 nucleotides line up with TRBD1. The CDR3 length is 16 residues. CDR1 and CDR2 (germline): MNHEY, SMNVEV (reference sequence). V was clipped by 6 bases and J by 2 bases; unmatched bases: 8. CDR3 sequence: CASRISGTGTYNEQFF. Written as DNA, the CDR3 is TGTGCCAGCAGAATCAGCGGGACAGGGACCTACAATGAGCAGTTCTTC.

V is TRBV6-6 and J is TRBJ1-5; tentative D call: TRBD1 (5 bases). V was pared by 6 bases and J by 2 bases, with 11 bases between. The length of the CDR3 is 14 residues. The V gene's germline CDR1 is MNHNY and CDR2 SVGAGI (reference sequence). The CDR3 reads CASSLREGNQPQHF. The CDR3 coding sequence is TGTGCCAGCAGCCTCAGGGAGGGCAATCAGCCCCAGCATTTT.

The gene calls are TRBV7-9 and TRBJ2-2, with D unresolved. Germline assignment: CDR1 SEHNR and CDR2 FQNEAQ (reference sequence). V was clipped by 5 bases and J by 0 bases, with 13 bases between them. The CDR3 has 16 amino acids. The DNA of the CDR3 is TGTGCCAGCAGCCGAGACATCGGTTCGAACACCGGGGAGCTGTTTTTT. This translates into CASSRDIGSNTGELFF. Full variable domain (missing parts from reference TRBV7-9 and TRBJ2-2): DTGVSQNPRHKITKRGQNVTFRCDPISEHNRLYWYRQTLGQGPEFLTYFQNEAQLEKSRLLSDRFSAERPKGSFSTLEIQRTEQGDSAMYLCASSRDIGSNTGELFFGEGSRLTVL.

The CDR3 spells CASSPRTGADQPQHF. The CDR3 DNA reads as TGTGCCAGCTCACCACGGACAGGGGCGGATCAGCCCCAGCATTTT. The V call is TRBV18, the J call TRBJ1-5, with 9 bases matching TRBD1. Germline V CDR1 and CDR2: KGHSH, LQKENI. This CDR3 spans 15 amino acids. Trimming removed 1 base from V and 5 bases from J; junction bases left unmatched: 3.

The sample holds one count of this clone. V gene TRBV5-6 combines with J gene TRBJ2-7, with D possibly being TRBD1 (5 bases). With 1 base removed from V and 0 bases from J, the gap between germline ends came to 5 bases. CDR1 SGHDT and CDR2 YYEEEE come from the germline V gene. The CDR3 is 13 residues long. The CDR3 DNA reads as TGTGCCAGCAGCTTGACAGGCTCCTACGAGCAGTACTTC. Translation: CASSLTGSYEQYF.

The chain is built from TRBV4-3 and TRBJ1-4, with D uncertain. CDR3 size: 13 residues. V shed 0 bases and J shed 8 bases, with 7 bases lying between them. Per the germline V gene, CDR1 is LGHNA and CDR2 is YSLEER. The CDR3 sequence: CASSQDGSEKLFF. The CDR3 DNA reads as TGCGCCAGCAGCCAAGATGGGTCAGAAAAACTGTTTTTT.

J is TRBJ2-1 and V is TRBV9; D remains ambiguous. Trimming shortened V by 0 bases and J by 8 bases, and 9 bases separated the two germline ends. The CDR3 contains 13 residues. CDR1 and CDR2 (germline): SGDLS, YYNGEE. CDR3 sequence: CASSVGPNDEQFF. In DNA form, the CDR3 reads TGTGCCAGCAGCGTAGGTCCAAATGATGAGCAGTTCTTC. Full variable domain (rest looked up from reference TRBV9 and TRBJ2-1): DSGVTQTPKHLITATGQRVTLRCSPRSGDLSVYWYQQSLDQGLQFLIQYYNGEERAKGNILERFSAQQFPDLHSELNLSSLELGDSALYFCASSVGPNDEQFFGPGTRLTVL.

In this sample, this clone turned up a few times. The chain joins TRBV7-3 to TRBJ2-1, with TRBD2 matching over 10 bases. Germline V gene lookup returns CDR1 SGHTA and CDR2 FQGTGA. The J segment lost 8 bases and the V segment lost 3 bases, leaving 7 bases of the junction unmatched. The CDR3 spans 15 residues. CDR3 amino acids: CASSFLAGVVDEQFF. CDR3 DNA sequence: TGTGCCAGCAGCTTCCTAGCGGGAGTTGTCGATGAGCAGTTCTTC.

The chain uses TRBV15 and TRBJ2-2; the match to TRBD1 covers 7 bases. There are 16 residues in the CDR3. V gave up 3 bases and J gave up 5 bases; unmatched junction bases: 9. Looked up from germline, CDR1 is LNHNV and CDR2 is YYDKDF (reference sequence). The CDR3 region is CATSSFTGAGTGELFF. Here the CDR3 DNA reads TGTGCCACCAGCAGCTTCACAGGGGCAGGGACCGGGGAGCTGTTTTTT. The full variable domain, its missing parts supplied by reference TRBV15 and TRBJ2-2, is DAMVIQNPRYQVTQFGKPVTLSCSQTLNHNVMYWYQQKSSQAPKLLFHYYDKDFNNEADTPDNFQSRRPNTSFCFLDIRSPGLGDTAMYLCATSSFTGAGTGELFFGEGSRLTVL.

The chain is built from TRBV9 and TRBJ1-3; 7 bases map to TRBD1. The germline CDR1 and CDR2 sequences are SGDLS and YYNGEE. The CDR3 sequence is 16 residues long. Trimming at V came to 5 bases and at J to 0 bases, leaving 8 bases not matched to a gene. The CDR3: CASRGGDSNSGNTIYF. In DNA form, the CDR3 reads TGTGCCAGCAGAGGGGGGGACAGCAACTCTGGAAACACCATATATTTT.

The chain has TRBV19 and TRBJ2-3; D is undetermined. V lost 6 bases to trimming and J lost 3 bases, with 13 bases between them. This CDR3 comprises 14 residues. Germline V lookup: CDR1 LNHDA, CDR2 SQIVND (reference sequence). DNA of the CDR3: TGTGCCAGTAGGTTCCGCGTTGCGACAGATACGCAGTATTTT. Translating gives CASRFRVATDTQYF.

The rearrangement links TRBV14 to TRBJ1-2, with 8 bases aligning to TRBD1. With 5 bases clipped from V and 4 bases from J, the junction kept 3 bases outside the gene matches. From germline, CDR1 is SGHDN and CDR2 FVKESK. This CDR3 is 13 amino acids long. The CDR3 nucleotides read TGTGCCAGCAGCTACAGGGGGGCCTATGGCTACACCTTC. Translation: CASSYRGAYGYTF.

Worth noting for this clone: This sample also contains other DNA sequences that code for the same CDR3. V usage is TRBV9 and J usage is TRBJ1-1; no clear D gene. Germline CDR1 and CDR2: SGDLS and YYNGEE. The CDR3 has 12 amino acids. V dropped 0 bases and J dropped 2 bases, with 2 bases sitting between them. In DNA form, the CDR3 reads TGTGCCAGCAGCGTAGTTAACACTGAAGCTTTCTTT. It is translated as CASSVVNTEAFF.

This chain connects TRBV30 to TRBJ1-6; D call uncertain. CDR1 is GTSNPN, CDR2 SVGIG, per germline (reference sequence). V was trimmed by 0 bases and J by 7 bases, leaving 1 base between them. The CDR3 sequence is 11 residues long. The CDR3 loop reads CAWSVNSPLHF. Here the CDR3 DNA reads TGTGCCTGGAGTGTAAATTCACCCCTCCACTTT.

CDR3 loop: CASTRPNEQFF. As DNA, the CDR3 is TGTGCCAGCACCCGGCCCAATGAGCAGTTCTTC. This sequence joins TRBV27 and TRBJ2-1; D is uncertain. The germline V and J ends were trimmed by 7 bases and 6 bases, with 7 bases remaining between them. Germline CDR1 reads MNHEY; CDR2 reads SMNVEV (reference sequence). This CDR3 is 11 amino acids long.

V gene TRBV14 combines with J gene TRBJ1-2; 9 nucleotides match TRBD1. V was clipped by 4 bases and J by 7 bases; unmatched bases: 7. Germline CDR1 reads SGHDN; CDR2 reads FVKESK. CDR3 length equals 14 residues. The CDR3 DNA sequence: TGTGCCAGCAGCCCGGACAGGGGTGTTTTTGGCTACACCTTC. It codes for CASSPDRGVFGYTF. Drawing the rest from reference TRBV14 and TRBJ1-2, the complete variable domain is EAGVTQFPSHSVIEKGQTVTLRCDPISGHDNLYWYRRVMGKEIKFLLHFVKESKQDESGMPNNRFLAERTGGTYSTLKVQPAELEDSGVYFCASSPDRGVFGYTFGSGTRLTVV.

V and J are TRBV10-3 and TRBJ2-1; TRBD1 matches at 9 bases. V shed 0 bases, J shed 1 base, and the junction held 10 bases outside the gene matches. The CDR3 covers 19 residues. Germline assignment: CDR1 ENHRY and CDR2 SYGVKD. This CDR3 reads CAISESLGRDRDSYNEQFF. DNA of the CDR3: TGTGCCATCAGTGAGTCGCTCGGTAGGGACAGGGATTCCTACAATGAGCAGTTCTTC.

The chain combines TRBV19 with TRBJ1-1, with 7 bases matching TRBD1. The CDR3 is 15 residues long. Per germline, CDR1 LNHDA and CDR2 SQIVND (reference sequence). The junction had 18 bases not matched to a gene; V was cut back by 6 bases and J by 11 bases. CDR3 sequence: CASRRDSSTSARAFF. CDR3 bases: TGTGCCAGTAGGAGGGACAGTTCTACGTCGGCGAGGGCTTTCTTT.

V is TRBV10-2 and J is TRBJ1-5; 7 bases align to TRBD1. Trimming removed 4 bases from V and 1 base from J; junction bases left unmatched: 7. CDR3 length: 16 amino acids. Germline V lookup: CDR1 WSHSY, CDR2 SAAADI. The CDR3: CASSVTGAASNQPQHF. The CDR3 DNA follows: TGCGCCAGCAGTGTTACAGGGGCCGCAAGCAATCAGCCCCAGCATTTT.

This chain uses TRBV7-2 with TRBJ2-7, with 9 nucleotides matching TRBD2. Germline assignment: CDR1 SGHTA and CDR2 FQGNSA. CDR3 length: 15 amino acids. V was clipped by 4 bases and J by 7 bases; unmatched bases: 11. The CDR3 loop reads CASSSPRGSGGEQYF. CDR3 in DNA: TGTGCCAGCAGCTCCCCACGGGGTAGCGGGGGTGAGCAGTACTTC.

The chain joins TRBV7-2 to TRBJ2-3; possible D gene TRBD1, 6 bases. V was clipped by 5 bases and J by 1 base, with 10 bases between them. From germline, CDR1 is SGHTA and CDR2 FQGNSA. This CDR3 is 14 amino acids long. The CDR3 bases are TGTGCCAGCAGCAATAGACAGGGCACAGATACGCAGTATTTT. This codes for CASSNRQGTDTQYF. The full variable domain, with the rest looked up from reference TRBV7-2 and TRBJ2-3, is GAGVSQSPSNKVTEKGKDVELRCDPISGHTALYWYRQSLGQGLEFLIYFQGNSAPDKSGLPSDRFSAERTGGSVSTLTIQRTQQEDSAVYLCASSNRQGTDTQYFGPGTRLTVL.